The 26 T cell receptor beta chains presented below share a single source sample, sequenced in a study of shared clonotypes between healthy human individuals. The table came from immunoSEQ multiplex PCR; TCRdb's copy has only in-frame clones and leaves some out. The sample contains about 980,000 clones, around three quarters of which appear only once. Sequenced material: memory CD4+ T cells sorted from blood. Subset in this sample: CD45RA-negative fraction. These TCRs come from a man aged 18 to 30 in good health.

CDR3 in amino acids: CASRGTNPKPELFF. CDR3 coding DNA: TGTGCCAGCAGGGGGACTAATCCCAAACCGGAGCTGTTTTTT. The J gene is TRBJ2-2, the V gene TRBV6-5, with TRBD2 identical over 7 bases. Germline CDR1 and CDR2: MNHEY and SVGAGI. The trim removed 6 bases at V and 10 bases at J, leaving 11 bases unmatched. The CDR3 extends over 14 amino acids.

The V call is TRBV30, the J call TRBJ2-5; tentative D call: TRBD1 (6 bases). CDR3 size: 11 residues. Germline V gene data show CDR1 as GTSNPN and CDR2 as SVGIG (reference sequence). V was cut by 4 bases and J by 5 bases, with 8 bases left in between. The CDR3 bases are TGTGCCTGGACAGGGGAGGAGACCCAGTACTTC. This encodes CAWTGEETQYF.

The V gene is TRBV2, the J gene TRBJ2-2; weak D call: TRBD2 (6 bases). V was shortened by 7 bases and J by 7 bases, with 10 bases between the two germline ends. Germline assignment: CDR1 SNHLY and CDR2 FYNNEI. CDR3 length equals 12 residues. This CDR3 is CASTPEGGELFF. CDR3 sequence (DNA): TGTGCCAGCACCCCGGAGGGCGGGGAGCTGTTTTTT.

This CDR3 reads CASSNGLNSPLHF. The DNA for the CDR3 is TGCGCCAGCAGCAATGGATTGAATTCACCCCTCCACTTT. The genes are TRBV5-1 and TRBJ1-6, with D unclear. Trimming removed 4 bases at V and 7 bases at J, with 9 bases between. Germline V lookup: CDR1 SGHRS, CDR2 YFSETQ. The CDR3 length is 13 residues.

DNA of the CDR3: TGTGCCAGCAGTGCCGGGACAGGGGGCGACGAGCAGTACTTC. It codes for CASSAGTGGDEQYF. The genes are TRBV2 and TRBJ2-7, with 12 bases that match TRBD1. CDR1 is SNHLY and CDR2 is FYNNEI in the germline V gene. Trimming cost V 4 bases and J 5 bases; bases outside gene matches: 3. This CDR3 spans 14 amino acids.

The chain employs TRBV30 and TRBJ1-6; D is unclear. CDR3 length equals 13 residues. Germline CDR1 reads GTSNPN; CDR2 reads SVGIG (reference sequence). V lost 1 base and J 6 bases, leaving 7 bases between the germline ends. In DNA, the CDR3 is TGTGCCTGGAGTGGACATATTAATTCACCCCTCCACTTT. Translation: CAWSGHINSPLHF.

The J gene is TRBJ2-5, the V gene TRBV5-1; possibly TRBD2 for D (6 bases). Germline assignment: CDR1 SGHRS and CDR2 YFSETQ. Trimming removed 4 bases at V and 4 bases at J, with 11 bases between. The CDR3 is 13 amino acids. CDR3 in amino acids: CASSGPGLETQYF. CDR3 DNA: TGCGCCAGCAGCGGGCCGGGACTAGAGACCCAGTACTTC.

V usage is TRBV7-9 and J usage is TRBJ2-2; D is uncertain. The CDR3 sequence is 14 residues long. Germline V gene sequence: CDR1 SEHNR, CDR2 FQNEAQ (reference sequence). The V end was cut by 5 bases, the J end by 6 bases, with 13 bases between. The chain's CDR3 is CASSPQVPAGELFF. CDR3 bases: TGTGCCAGCAGCCCCCAGGTACCCGCCGGGGAGCTGTTTTTT.

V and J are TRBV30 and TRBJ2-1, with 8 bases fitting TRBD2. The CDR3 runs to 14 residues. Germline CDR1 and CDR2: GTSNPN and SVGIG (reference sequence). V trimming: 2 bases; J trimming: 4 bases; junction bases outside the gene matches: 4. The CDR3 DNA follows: TGTGCCTGGAGTTTAGCGGGGCCATACAATGAGCAGTTCTTC. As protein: CAWSLAGPYNEQFF.

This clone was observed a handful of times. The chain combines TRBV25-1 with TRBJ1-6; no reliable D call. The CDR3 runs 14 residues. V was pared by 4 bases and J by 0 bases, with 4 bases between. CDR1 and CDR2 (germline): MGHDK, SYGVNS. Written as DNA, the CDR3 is TGTGCCAGCAGTGCCAGCTCCTATAATTCACCCCTCCACTTT. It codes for CASSASSYNSPLHF.

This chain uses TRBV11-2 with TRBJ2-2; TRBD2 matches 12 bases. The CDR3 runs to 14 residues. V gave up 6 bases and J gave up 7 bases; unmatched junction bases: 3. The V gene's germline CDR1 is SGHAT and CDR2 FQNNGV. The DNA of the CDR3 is TGTGCCAGCAGACTAGCGGGGGGTAGCGGGGAGCTGTTTTTT. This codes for CASRLAGGSGELFF.

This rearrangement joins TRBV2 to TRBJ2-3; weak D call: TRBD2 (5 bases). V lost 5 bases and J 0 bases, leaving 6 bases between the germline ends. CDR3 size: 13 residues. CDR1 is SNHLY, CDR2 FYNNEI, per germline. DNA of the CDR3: TGTGCCAGCAGTCGGACTAGCACAGATACGCAGTATTTT. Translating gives CASSRTSTDTQYF.

The CDR3 is CASSVTPGVTDTQYF. DNA for the CDR3: TGTGCCAGCAGCGTAACTCCGGGGGTCACAGATACGCAGTATTTT. The chain links TRBV9 to TRBJ2-3; TRBD2 might be the D (6 bases). Trimming took off 1 base at V and 2 bases at J, with 11 bases between the two ends. The CDR3 is 15 amino acids. From germline, CDR1 is SGDLS and CDR2 YYNGEE.

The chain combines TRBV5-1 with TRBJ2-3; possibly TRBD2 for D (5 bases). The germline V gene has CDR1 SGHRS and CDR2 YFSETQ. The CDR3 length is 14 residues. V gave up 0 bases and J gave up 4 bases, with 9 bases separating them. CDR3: CASSLDPGADTQYF. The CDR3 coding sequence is TGCGCCAGCAGCTTGGACCCCGGGGCAGATACGCAGTATTTT. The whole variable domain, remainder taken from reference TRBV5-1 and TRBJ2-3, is KAGVTQTPRYLIKTRGQQVTLSCSPISGHRSVSWYQQTPGQGLQFLFEYFSETQRNKGNFPGRFSGRQFSNSRSEMNVSTLELGDSALYLCASSLDPGADTQYFGPGTRLTVL.

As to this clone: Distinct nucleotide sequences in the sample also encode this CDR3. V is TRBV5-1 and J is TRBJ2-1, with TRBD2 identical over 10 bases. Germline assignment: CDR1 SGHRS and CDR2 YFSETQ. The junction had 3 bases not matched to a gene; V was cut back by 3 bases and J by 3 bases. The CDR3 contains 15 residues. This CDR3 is CASSSGLADYNEQFF. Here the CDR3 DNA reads TGCGCCAGCAGCTCTGGACTAGCGGACTACAATGAGCAGTTCTTC.

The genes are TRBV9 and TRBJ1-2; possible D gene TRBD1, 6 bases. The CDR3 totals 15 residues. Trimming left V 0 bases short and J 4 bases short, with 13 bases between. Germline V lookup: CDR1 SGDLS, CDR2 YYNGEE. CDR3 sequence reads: CASSVAQGGVYGYTF. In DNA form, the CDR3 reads TGTGCCAGCAGCGTAGCACAGGGAGGGGTCTATGGCTACACCTTC. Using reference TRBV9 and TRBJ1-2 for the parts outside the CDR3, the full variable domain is DSGVTQTPKHLITATGQRVTLRCSPRSGDLSVYWYQQSLDQGLQFLIQYYNGEERAKGNILERFSAQQFPDLHSELNLSSLELGDSALYFCASSVAQGGVYGYTFGSGTRLTVV.

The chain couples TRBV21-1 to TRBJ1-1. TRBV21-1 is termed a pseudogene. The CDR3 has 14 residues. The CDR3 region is CASSKVTGNTEAFF. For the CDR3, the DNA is TGTGCCAGCAGCAAAGTCACGGGGAACACTGAAGCTTTCTTT.

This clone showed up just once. The CDR3 coding sequence is TGTGCCAGCAGCTTTGGGAAGTACAATGAGCAGTTCTTC. Translation: CASSFGKYNEQFF. V gene TRBV7-9 combines with J gene TRBJ2-1; D is ambiguous. CDR3 size: 13 residues. Germline loops: CDR1 SEHNR, CDR2 FQNEAQ (reference sequence). V was clipped by 3 bases and J by 4 bases, with 7 bases between them.

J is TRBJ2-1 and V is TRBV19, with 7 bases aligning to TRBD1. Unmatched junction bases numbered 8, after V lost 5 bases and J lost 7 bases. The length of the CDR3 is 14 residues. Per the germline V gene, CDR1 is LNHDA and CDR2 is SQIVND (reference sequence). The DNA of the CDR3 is TGTGCCAGTAGTTCCTACCACAGGGGAAATGAGCAGTTCTTC. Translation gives CASSSYHRGNEQFF.

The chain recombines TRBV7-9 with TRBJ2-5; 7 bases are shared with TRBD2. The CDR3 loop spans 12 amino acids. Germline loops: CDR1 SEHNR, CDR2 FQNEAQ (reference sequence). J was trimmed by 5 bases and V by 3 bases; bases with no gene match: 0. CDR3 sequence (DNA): TGTGCCAGCAGCTTTAGCGGGGAGACCCAGTACTTC. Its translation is CASSFSGETQYF.

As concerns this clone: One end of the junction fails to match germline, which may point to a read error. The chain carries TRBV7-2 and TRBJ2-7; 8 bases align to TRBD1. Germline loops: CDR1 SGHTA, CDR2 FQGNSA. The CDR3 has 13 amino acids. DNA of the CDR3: TGTGCCAGCAGCTTAGCGGGACAGGTTCTAGTGAACTTC. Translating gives CASSLAGQVLVNF.

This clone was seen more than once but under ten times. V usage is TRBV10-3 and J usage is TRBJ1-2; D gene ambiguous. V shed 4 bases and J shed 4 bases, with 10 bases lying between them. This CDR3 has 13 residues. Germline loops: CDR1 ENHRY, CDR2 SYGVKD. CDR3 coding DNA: TGTGCCATCAGTGGTGGACCAGGCTATGGCTACACCTTC. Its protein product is CAISGGPGYGYTF.

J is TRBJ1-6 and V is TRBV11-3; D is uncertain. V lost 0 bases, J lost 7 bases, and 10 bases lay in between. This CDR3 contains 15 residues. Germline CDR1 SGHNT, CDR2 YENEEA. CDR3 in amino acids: CASSLDGRPNSPLHF. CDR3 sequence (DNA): TGTGCCAGCAGCTTAGATGGCAGGCCCAATTCACCCCTCCACTTT.

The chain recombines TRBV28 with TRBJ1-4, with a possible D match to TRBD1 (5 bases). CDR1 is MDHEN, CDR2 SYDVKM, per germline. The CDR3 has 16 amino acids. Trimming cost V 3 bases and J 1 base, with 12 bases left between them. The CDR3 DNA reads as TGTGCCAGCAGTTTCCAGGGAATCAAAACTAATGAAAAACTGTTTTTT. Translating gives CASSFQGIKTNEKLFF.

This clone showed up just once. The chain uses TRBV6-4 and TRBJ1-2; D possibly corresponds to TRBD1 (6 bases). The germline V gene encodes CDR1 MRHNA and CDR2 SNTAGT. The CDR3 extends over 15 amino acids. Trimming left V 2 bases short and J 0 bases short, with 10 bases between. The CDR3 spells CASSDKAGANYGYTF. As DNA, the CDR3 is TGTGCCAGCAGTGACAAAGCAGGGGCTAACTATGGCTACACCTTC.

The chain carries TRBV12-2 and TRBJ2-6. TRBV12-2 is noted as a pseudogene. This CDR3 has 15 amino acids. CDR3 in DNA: TGTGCAAGTCGCTTGTACGTTTCTGGGGCCAACGTCCTGACTTTC. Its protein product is CASRLYVSGANVLTF.